This is a list of T cell receptor beta chains from one sample in a study of OX40 agonist ivuxolimab in advanced cancers. Profiling relied on immunoSEQ multiplex PCR, and the TCRdb table lists in-frame clones only, not all of them. The sample shows about 67,000 clones, more than 70% of them seen only once. This material consisted of CD4+ or CD8+ T cells sorted from blood, taken in a trial of the OX40 agonist ivuxolimab. All receptors come from an adult with an advanced solid tumor such as melanoma, head and neck, liver or kidney cancer. The CDR3 runs from the conserved cysteine through the conserved F or W. A D gene is named only where the DNA matches it firmly. Rows may omit the clone size; those that give it use once, few, many or a size class.

clone size | J gene | D gene | V gene | CDR3 DNA | CDR3 protein
few | TRBJ1-2 | - | TRBV30 | TGTGCCTGGAGTGTAGCGGGGGGAGTTAACTATGGCTACACCTTC | CAWSVAGGVNYGYTF
- | TRBJ2-7 | - | TRBV27 | TGTGCCAGCAGTTTAACGCGGGACCCCAACTACGAGCAGTACTTC | CASSLTRDPNYEQYF
- | TRBJ2-5 | - | TRBV6-1 | TGTGCCAGCCTAGGGAGCGCTTTAGAGACCCAGTACTTC | CASLGSALETQYF
- | TRBJ1-1 | - | TRBV5-1 | TGCGCCAGCAACTCCTGGGACGGCGGGAACACTGAAGCTTTCTTT | CASNSWDGGNTEAFF
- | TRBJ2-3 | TRBD1 | TRBV9 | TGTGCCAGCAGCACCGGGACAGGGGGGTCGGATACGCAGTATTTT | CASSTGTGGSDTQYF
- | TRBJ2-5 | TRBD1 | TRBV7-7 | TGTGCCAGCAGCTTATATGGTACAGGGGGGCAAGAGACCCAGTACTTC | CASSLYGTGGQETQYF
- | TRBJ2-7 | - | TRBV28 | TGTGCCAGCAGACGCGCCAGGGGCTACGAGCAGTACTTC | CASRRARGYEQYF
- | TRBJ1-5 | TRBD1 | TRBV2 | TGTGCCAGCAGTGATAGGGGGACAGGTTACTCCCCCCAGCATTTT | CASSDRGTGYSPQHF
- | TRBJ1-2 | - | TRBV23-1 | TGCGCCAGCAGTCAGGGGAGGGTGCCCAGGGGCTACACCTTC | CASSQGRVPRGYTF
- | TRBJ2-2 | TRBD1 | TRBV11-2 | TGTGCCAGCAGCAACCGGGACAGGGGGCGCAACACCGGGGAGCTGTTTTTT | CASSNRDRGRNTGELFF
many | TRBJ1-2 | TRBD1 | TRBV7-3 | TGTGCCAGCACGGCCGGGACAGGGGGCTACACCTTC | CASTAGTGGYTF
- | TRBJ2-5 | TRBD2 | TRBV30 | TGTGCCTGGTGCCGCCGGGGGGTCGGGCAAGAGACCCAGTACTTC | CAWCRRGVGQETQYF
- | TRBJ2-3 | TRBD2 | TRBV18 | TGTGCCAGCTCACCATCACTAGCGGGCACAGATACGCAGTATTTT | CASSPSLAGTDTQYF
once | TRBJ2-2 | TRBD2 | TRBV5-3 | TGTGCCAGAAGCTTGGGACTAGCGGGAGGGCCTACATGGGGCCACTACACCGGGGAGCTGTTTTTT | CARSLGLAGGPTWGHYTGELFF
- | TRBJ2-1 | - | TRBV5-4 | TGTGCCAGCAGATCGGGGACCTCCTACAATGAGCAGTTCTTC | CASRSGTSYNEQFF
few | TRBJ2-7 | - | TRBV11-2 | TGTGCCAGCAGCTTCTACGGGAGCTCCTACGAGCAGTACTTC | CASSFYGSSYEQYF
once | TRBJ1-2 | - | TRBV5-5 | TGTGCCAGCAGCTTGTCCGGGGGCGGAATATATGGCTACACCTTC | CASSLSGGGIYGYTF
- | TRBJ1-1 | - | TRBV29-1 | TGCAGCGTTCTGGAGAGGGGCGCGAACACTGAAGCTTTCTTT | CSVLERGANTEAFF
- | TRBJ2-3 | - | TRBV5-1 | TGCGCCAGCAGCTTAGTTCCCGACACAGATACGCAGTATTTT | CASSLVPDTDTQYF
- | TRBJ1-1 | - | TRBV5-1 | TGCGCCAGCAGCTGGGGGGGACAGAACACTGAAGCTTTCTTT | CASSWGGQNTEAFF
- | TRBJ2-1 | - | TRBV29-1 | TGCAGCGCCCTAGGAGGACGTGAGCAGTTCTTC | CSALGGREQFF
- | TRBJ2-7 | TRBD1 | TRBV15 | TGTGCCACCAGCAGAGGGACAGGTTTTGGTCCGGGTTACGAGCAGTACTTC | CATSRGTGFGPGYEQYF
- | TRBJ1-2 | TRBD1 | TRBV7-2 | TGTGCCAGCAGCTTAGCAACAGGGGGCAACTATGGCTACACCTTC | CASSLATGGNYGYTF
few | TRBJ1-4 | - | TRBV7-9 | TGTGCCAGCAGCTCTAGTCAGGGTTTAAATGAAAAACTGTTTTTT | CASSSSQGLNEKLFF
once | TRBJ1-1 | - | TRBV10-3 | TGTGCCATCAGTGAGTCAACAGACGCTTTCTTT | CAISESTDAFF
few | TRBJ2-2 | - | TRBV29-1 | TGCAGCGCGGACTCAAACACCGGGGAGCTGTTTTTT | CSADSNTGELFF
- | TRBJ2-2 | TRBD2 | TRBV5-6 | TGTGCCAGCGGAAGGACTAGCGGGAACACCGGGGAGCTGTTTTTT | CASGRTSGNTGELFF
- | TRBJ1-1 | - | TRBV6-1 | TGTGCCAGCAGTGAATACAAGAACACTGAAGCTTTCTTT | CASSEYKNTEAFF
- | TRBJ2-3 | TRBD1 | TRBV29-1 | TGCAGCGGCCGGGACAGGGCAGATACGCAGTATTTT | CSGRDRADTQYF
once | TRBJ1-1 | - | TRBV21-1 | TGTGCCAGCAGCAAAGATAGGACACCTTCGAACACTGAAGCTTTCTTT | CASSKDRTPSNTEAFF
- | TRBJ1-4 | - | TRBV7-9 | TGTGCCAGCAGCTCGGGAGAGACCGACGCCAATGAAAAACTGTTTTTT | CASSSGETDANEKLFF
- | TRBJ1-6 | - | TRBV15 | TGTGCCACCAGCCGCTCGGGTAATTCACCCCTCCACTTT | CATSRSGNSPLHF
- | TRBJ2-7 | TRBD2 | TRBV5-4 | TGTGCCAGCAGCTTAGGAGGGAGGGGTTCCGAGCAGTACTTC | CASSLGGRGSEQYF
few | TRBJ2-1 | - | TRBV5-4 | TGTGCCAGCAGCCCCCATGGGGAGCAGTTCTTC | CASSPHGEQFF
- | TRBJ2-4 | - | TRBV29-1 | TGCAGCGTTGCCAACACTCTAGCCAAAAACATTCAGTACTTC | CSVANTLAKNIQYF
- | TRBJ2-1 | TRBD2 | TRBV7-3 | TGTGCCAGCAGCTTAAATAGCGGGGGACGGATAAATGAGCAGTTCTTC | CASSLNSGGRINEQFF
- | TRBJ1-5 | - | TRBV25-1 | TGTGCCAGCAGTGAAACGGGGTCCCGTCAGCTCCAGCATTTT | CASSETGSRQLQHF
- | TRBJ1-2 | - | TRBV6-5 | TGTGCCAGCAGTTATTTGGGGGAGGGCTATGGCTACACCTTC | CASSYLGEGYGYTF
- | TRBJ1-2 | - | TRBV10-3 | TGTGCCATCAGTGAAGCCGGGACAACCGACACCTTC | CAISEAGTTDTF
- | TRBJ2-7 | TRBD1 | TRBV7-9 | TGTGCCAGCAGCTTTCAATCAGGGGGCGCCTACGAGCAGTACTTC | CASSFQSGGAYEQYF
- | TRBJ1-1 | TRBD1 | TRBV5-4 | TGTGCCAGCAGCTTGGGGCAGGGGGGCACTGAAGCTTTCTTT | CASSLGQGGTEAFF
- | TRBJ1-1 | - | TRBV2 | TGTGCCAGCGGATCCAGGGCGAACACTGAAGCTTTCTTT | CASGSRANTEAFF
- | TRBJ1-2 | TRBD1 | TRBV28 | TGTGCCAGCAGACTACGTTCCCCTCCCGGGACAGGGGGCCGGGGGGGGTATGGCTACACCTTC | CASRLRSPPGTGGRGGYGYTF
- | TRBJ2-1 | TRBD1 | TRBV25-1 | TGTGCCAGCAGTGCCGCACAGGGGACCTACAATGAGCAGTTCTTC | CASSAAQGTYNEQFF
- | TRBJ1-5 | - | TRBV4-1 | TGCGCCAGCAGCCGAGACGTTGGTACGGCCCGACATCAGCCCCAGCATTTT | CASSRDVGTARHQPQHF
- | TRBJ1-1 | - | TRBV6-5 | TGTGCCAGCAGTTACTCGATCGCAACAGGGCGAACTGAAGCTTTCTTT | CASSYSIATGRTEAFF